These T cell receptor beta chains were read from a single sample in a study of CD8 T cells in ankylosing spondylitis. MiXCR was run by TCRdb on the 5' RACE reads, yielding one entry per CDR3 protein. The data contain about 240,000 distinct CDR3 sequences, roughly 8.6% of them singletons. The specimen was blood, either unsorted or a sorted T cell fraction (not recorded which). All receptors derive from a male donor with ankylosing spondylitis or in good health (not recorded which). CDR3s leave out the opening cysteine and the closing phenylalanine or tryptophan.

CDR3 protein,J gene,V gene
ASSLGLAGPYNEQF,TRBJ2-1,TRBV5-8
ASSGIGLAGWIYT,TRBJ1-2,TRBV9
ATSRDSNYGYT,TRBJ1-2,TRBV24-1
ASSRPWGENQPQH,TRBJ1-5,TRBV6-2/TRBV6-3
ASSPMGEQETQY,TRBJ2-5,TRBV6-1
ASSKQGGNQPQH,TRBJ1-5,TRBV12-3/TRBV12-4
AISDRAGANVLT,TRBJ2-6,TRBV10-3
ASSTGTNGETQY,TRBJ2-5,TRBV12-3/TRBV12-4
ASTPGSYNEQF,TRBJ2-1,TRBV6-1
ATSRVGGINEQF,TRBJ2-1,TRBV15
SVETKFYEQY,TRBJ2-7,TRBV29-1
ASNSGQGASNTEAF,TRBJ1-1,TRBV10-2
ASSWETGTEAF,TRBJ1-1,TRBV7-9
ASSRVREAYGYT,TRBJ1-2,TRBV11-2
ASSLMQGSGEQY,TRBJ2-7,TRBV7-3
CARDLGSGGVRPDTQY,TRBJ2-3,TRBV20-1
ASTSSETQY,TRBJ2-5,TRBV6-2/TRBV6-3
ASSSTPNTDTQY,TRBJ2-3,TRBV7-2
ASSPGAGGNQPQH,TRBJ1-5,TRBV7-9
ASSFLPGLARDTQY,TRBJ2-3,TRBV7-9
SLPGLAGGGSYNEQF,TRBJ2-1,TRBV20-1
ASSHEREGTDTQY,TRBJ2-3,TRBV14
ATSDPGPPYEQY,TRBJ2-7,TRBV24-1
ASSMGGEQF,TRBJ2-1,TRBV19
AISERGANTEAF,TRBJ1-1,TRBV10-3
SVRSGGLRNEQF,TRBJ2-1,TRBV29-1
ASSLTPLYSGGTDTQY,TRBJ2-3,TRBV28
ASSFADTQY,TRBJ2-3,TRBV5-1
ASSFGQGAISGELF,TRBJ2-2,TRBV5-1
SAYGRQASAEAF,TRBJ1-1,TRBV20-1
ASSYLEARRRGTQY,TRBJ2-5,TRBV6-2/TRBV6-3
ASSRGTGFAYGYP,TRBJ1-2,TRBV6-1
ASTPSGNSPLH,TRBJ1-6,TRBV12-3/TRBV12-4